These T cell receptor beta chains were read from a single sample in a study of neurological immune-mediated disorders. TCRdb processed the 5' RACE reads anew with MiXCR; each CDR3 protein has one entry. The sample carries 50,000 to 75,000 distinct CDR3 sequences, roughly 3.7% recorded once. Sequenced: PBMCs. The receptor source for this set is a man between 50 and 59 years old with multiple sclerosis. Both conserved end residues are part of each CDR3. Fields, in order: J gene, V gene, CDR3 protein.

J: TRBJ1-1
V: TRBV29-1
CDR3: CSVVSLLMAEAFF

J: TRBJ1-5
V: TRBV10-3
CDR3: CAICGDSDQPQHF

J: TRBJ2-6
V: TRBV12-3/TRBV12-4
CDR3: CASGGANVLTF

J: TRBJ2-3
V: TRBV20-1
CDR3: CSVTGGRTDTQYF

J: TRBJ1-6
V: TRBV11-2
CDR3: CASSLVGGSSYNSPLHF

J: TRBJ1-1
V: TRBV10-2
CDR3: CASRRELTEAFF

J: TRBJ2-7
V: TRBV20-1
CDR3: CSALGHVDEQYF

J: TRBJ1-5
V: TRBV2
CDR3: CASSGVWYDSNQPQHF

J: TRBJ1-2
V: TRBV2
CDR3: CASWGAVGYTF

J: TRBJ2-6
V: TRBV18
CDR3: CASSPPLAGAAPGANVLTF

J: TRBJ1-3
V: TRBV7-9
CDR3: CASSPGYSGNTIYF

J: TRBJ1-2
V: TRBV4-2
CDR3: CASSRNPDNYGYTF

J: TRBJ1-4
V: TRBV30
CDR3: CAWSSPGQKEKLFF

J: TRBJ2-3
V: TRBV7-9
CDR3: CASSLALVGQRTDTQYF

J: TRBJ2-1
V: TRBV5-6
CDR3: CASSPTVSTDEQFF

J: TRBJ2-7
V: TRBV2
CDR3: CATGLEKNEQYF

J: TRBJ1-6
V: TRBV7-9
CDR3: CASSSQDSPLHF

J: TRBJ1-2
V: TRBV20-1
CDR3: CSARDDSLYGYTF

J: TRBJ1-4
V: TRBV10-2
CDR3: CASSEGEGRTNEKLFF

J: TRBJ2-7
V: TRBV12-3/TRBV12-4
CDR3: CASSQQIYEQYF

J: TRBJ2-5
V: TRBV5-1
CDR3: CASSLTPASGQETQYF

J: TRBJ2-2
V: TRBV29-1
CDR3: CSAADRELFF